The clone carrying this T cell receptor beta chain was recorded at least ten times. The antigen is undetermined. CDR1 is SGHVS, CDR2 FQNEAQ, per germline. V shed 7 bases, J shed 4 bases, and the junction held 11 bases outside the gene matches. This CDR3 is 16 amino acids long. The library was built from roughly 400 ng RNA with molecular barcoded adaptors for alpha/delta and beta/gamma chains. TCRdb called the reads again in MiXCR, with one record for every CDR3 protein. The sample lists 37,000 or so distinct CDR3 sequences, roughly 15% occurring once. This sample was taken from a study of read filtering for tumor transcriptome and immune sequencing. Study summary: After DNase treatment, RNA was made into whole-transcriptome libraries. RNA-seq yielded only roughly 75 to 1,400 TCR reads, IR-seq about 4.05 to 11 million. Study results and caveats: Without single-read clonotypes, shared clonotype proportions correlated more between IR-seq and RNA-seq. RNA-seq captured clonotypes less deeply and reliably than IR-seq.

Sequencing was performed on a population of CD138-negative cells sorted from bone marrow. The chain carries TRBV7-8 and TRBJ2-2, with 8 bases lining up with TRBD2. This receptor was taken from a donor aged 40 or older with multiple myeloma. CDR3 DNA: TGTGCCAGCAACCCTCGGGGGGGAGTGAGCACCGGGGAGCTGTTTTTT. It specifies CASNPRGGVSTGELFF.